A selection of T cell receptor beta chains follows, all from one sample in a study of CD8 T cells in ankylosing spondylitis. MiXCR, run by TCRdb on the 5' RACE reads, gives a single entry per CDR3 protein. The sample holds around 39,000 distinct CDR3 sequences, approximately 11% seen once. Sequenced material: synovial fluid, either unsorted or a sorted T cell fraction (not recorded which). These receptors came from a male donor with ankylosing spondylitis. The CDR3 runs from the conserved cysteine through the conserved F or W. A D gene is named only where the DNA matches it firmly. Clone size, where shown, is once, few, many, or a class for clones that have expanded.

clone size: many
V gene: TRBV7-9
D gene: NA
J gene: TRBJ2-1
CDR3 DNA: TGTGCCAGCAGCCCCCCGGACACCACATACAATGAGCAGTTCTTC
CDR3 protein: CASSPPDTTYNEQFF

clone size: many
V gene: TRBV11-2
D gene: TRBD2
J gene: TRBJ2-7
CDR3 DNA: TGTGCCAGCAGCTTCATCCACCTCCGGACTAGCGGGAGCCACGAGCAGTACTTC
CDR3 protein: CASSFIHLRTSGSHEQYF

clone size: few
V gene: TRBV20-1
D gene: NA
J gene: TRBJ1-5
CDR3 DNA: TGCAGTGCTAGAGATCCTAGGGCCCCCAATCAGCCCCAGCATTTT
CDR3 protein: CSARDPRAPNQPQHF

clone size: many
V gene: TRBV2
D gene: NA
J gene: TRBJ1-5
CDR3 DNA: TGTGCCAGCAGTGACAGTAGGTGGGATCAGCCCCAGCATTTT
CDR3 protein: CASSDSRWDQPQHF

clone size: large
V gene: TRBV12-3/TRBV12-4
D gene: NA
J gene: TRBJ2-3
CDR3 DNA: TGTGCCAGCAGTTTCTCCGCAGATACGCAGTATTTT
CDR3 protein: CASSFSADTQYF

clone size: NA
V gene: TRBV28
D gene: NA
J gene: TRBJ1-2
CDR3 DNA: TGTGCCAGCAGTCCGGTTATCGGAGAGGTTGGCTACACCTTC
CDR3 protein: CASSPVIGEVGYTF

clone size: few
V gene: TRBV28
D gene: NA
J gene: TRBJ1-1
CDR3 DNA: TGTGCCAGCAGTTTTCCCTTCCGGGGCCTTAACACTGAAGCTTTCTTT
CDR3 protein: CASSFPFRGLNTEAFF

clone size: many
V gene: TRBV4-1
D gene: TRBD2
J gene: TRBJ2-3
CDR3 DNA: TGCGCCAGCAGCTCATCTAGCGGGAGTAGGTATTTT
CDR3 protein: CASSSSSGSRYF

clone size: many
V gene: TRBV12-3/TRBV12-4
D gene: NA
J gene: TRBJ2-7
CDR3 DNA: TGTGCCAGCAGTTTGTTGGGTTACGAGCAGTACTTC
CDR3 protein: CASSLLGYEQYF

clone size: many
V gene: TRBV12-3/TRBV12-4
D gene: TRBD1
J gene: TRBJ1-1
CDR3 DNA: TGTGCCAGCAGTGGACAGGGCCTGAACACTGAAGCTTTCTTT
CDR3 protein: CASSGQGLNTEAFF

clone size: medium-sized
V gene: TRBV5-1
D gene: NA
J gene: TRBJ2-2
CDR3 DNA: TGCGCCAGCAGCTCGTGGCTTTTAAACACCGGGGAGCTGTTTTTT
CDR3 protein: CASSSWLLNTGELFF

clone size: NA
V gene: TRBV3-1
D gene: NA
J gene: TRBJ1-1
CDR3 DNA: TGTGCCAGCACCCCTCATGGTATGAACACTGAAGCTTTCTTT
CDR3 protein: CASTPHGMNTEAFF

clone size: few
V gene: TRBV9
D gene: NA
J gene: TRBJ2-1
CDR3 DNA: TGTGCCAGCAGCCCCCAGGTCGGGAGAGGGAACAATGAGCAGTTCTTC
CDR3 protein: CASSPQVGRGNNEQFF

clone size: NA
V gene: TRBV12-3/TRBV12-4
D gene: NA
J gene: TRBJ2-2
CDR3 DNA: TGTGCCAGCAGTATTCGGACTTGGCGCCCCGGGGAGCTGTTTTTT
CDR3 protein: CASSIRTWRPGELFF

clone size: NA
V gene: TRBV7-9
D gene: TRBD1
J gene: TRBJ1-3
CDR3 DNA: TGTGCCAGCAGCTCCTGGACAGGGGGGGCTGGAAACACCATATATTTT
CDR3 protein: CASSSWTGGAGNTIYF

clone size: NA
V gene: TRBV28
D gene: TRBD1
J gene: TRBJ1-5
CDR3 DNA: TGTGCCAGCGGGACAGGGGGTCTCGCTCAGCCCCAGCATTTT
CDR3 protein: CASGTGGLAQPQHF